The T cell receptor (beta chain) described here comes from a study of shared clonotypes between healthy human individuals (dated by TCRdb to 2018 to 2020). Turning to the overall study: Two women and three men aged 18 to 49 years were included in the cohort. For each donor, three plates each were used for CD4 naive and CD4 memory, two plates were used for CD8 naive, and one plate was used for CD8 memory. The study deeply sequenced blood TCR repertoires of five healthy adults to estimate repertoire size and the extent of clonotype sharing between individuals. Leukapheresis yielded between about 0.85 and 9 billion PBMCs per donor. To increase sequencing depth and limit assay-specific biases, different laboratories used diverse techniques to prepare libraries and sequence TCR repertoires.

Overall study results and their limits: Rarefaction of sorted-subset datasets indicated incomplete sequencing despite the large sequencing depth. Compared with non-shared clonotypes, clonotypes shared by all four sorted-subset donors had higher generation probabilities. Only blood was sampled, and tissue TCR repertoires likely differ from those in blood. Based on pairwise subsampling, the degree of clonotype sharing among donors was expected to be affected by sequencing depth. Larger estimated clonotype richness was generally found for naive subsets than for memory subsets. Across a few donors, about 5% of naive CD4, around 3.5% of naive CD8, approximately 2.5% of memory CD4, and about 0.44% of memory CD8 clonotypes were shared. The small number of donors limited the genetic and exposure-history diversity represented.

Looking up the germline V gene (reference sequence) yields CDR1 SEHNR and CDR2 FQNEAQ. From its cysteine to its phenylalanine, the CDR3 spans 16 amino acids. The read is trimmed to its CDR3 DNA, 48 bases read in frame from base 1. V is cut back by 1 base and J by 5 bases, with 8 bases in the junction unmatched. About this clone: No antigen is known for it. Base qualities are missing; no much larger clone stands one base away.

CD8 naive samples were CD45RO-negative cells positively selected for CCR7, giving a CD45RA+CCR7+ population that excluded TemRA cells. The donors were healthy, HIV-negative adults who had no recently reported acute infections or vaccinations. Every donor was a Caucasian adult living in Nashville, Tennessee, USA. Blood was collected by leukapheresis, and PBMCs were isolated by Ficoll-Histopaque density gradient centrifugation and then cryopreserved in liquid nitrogen vapor phase. Analytical flow cytometry was used to check the purity and quantity of each magnetically sorted T cell population. Genomic DNA was isolated from each sorted fraction and quantified by UV absorbance on a Nanodrop 2000c. Using the deep immunoSEQ assay, multiplex PCR amplified TCR CDR3 regions from genomic DNA. Genomic DNA extracted from each cell subset was distributed evenly over all wells of several immunoSEQ 96-well plates, and each plate served as one replicate. For sorted subsets, each replicate PCR was loaded with approximately 0.2 ug genomic DNA, equivalent to about 33,000 T cell genomes. Purified libraries were measured with a Qubit 3.0 fluorometer, size-checked on a Bioanalyzer 2100, and measured again with the KAPA Library Quantification kit. Each immunoSEQ 96-well plate was sequenced on its own single-read 150-cycle Illumina NextSeq 550 flow cell. Per the original workflow: Because the immunoSEQ output included only junctional sequences and no quality scores, the filtering could not be the same as the filtering used for full-length reads. To assign V/J genes and CDR3, sequences were annotated using PyIR, a Python wrapper for IgBLAST v1.9, with IMGT germline references. Reads were removed for weak V/J assignments (E-value above 1e-6), missing CDR3, stop codons, out-of-frame junctions, or ambiguous translated residues. V3J clonotypes were defined as sequences sharing an identical inferred V gene, J gene, and CDR3 amino acid sequence. The percentage overlap between two repertoires was calculated by dividing the number of shared unique clonotypes by the size of the smaller repertoire. Three approaches were used to assess repertoire richness: RTK rarefaction, the Chao1 estimator, and Recon v2.1 estimates of unobserved clonotypes. Generation probabilities were computed with OLGA for all TCRbeta clonotypes obtained by the gDNA method from four donors. TCRdb's version of the immuneACCESS table is confined to in-frame rearrangements and falls short of the full clone set. An unresolved V gene accounts for under half of the shortfall where checked; the remainder is of unknown origin. Clonal size and the V and J genes are those of that table, whereas D and trimming came from the DNA. The sample records about 2.1 million clones, just over 90% of which are singletons. The top ten clonotypes cover over 1.5% of the sample.

The source of this sequence is a man aged 18 to 29 in good health. Some clones in this sample may be carry-over from other donors' samples. Recombination connected TRBV7-9 to TRBJ2-4; TRBD2 matches 7 bases in the middle. Sequenced sample: naive CD8+ T cells from PBMCs. The cell subset or site label corresponds to: CD45RA+CCR7+. The CDR3 reads as follows: CASSLVAGDIENIQYF. The nucleotide sequence reads as follows: TGTGCCAGCAGCTTAGTGGCGGGAGATATCGAAAACATTCAGTACTTC.